Following are 16 T cell receptor beta chains from one sample sequenced in a study of blood T cell repertoires in COVID-19. The method was immunoSEQ multiplex PCR; TCRdb's version includes in-frame clones alone and lacks a portion of them. The sample has about 360,000 clones; around 87% are singletons. Sequencing used PBMCs or T cells enriched from blood (not recorded which). Source of these receptors: a man in his thirties or forties who had recovered from COVID-19.

The chain couples TRBV18 to TRBJ1-4; TRBD1 matches at 8 bases. The CDR3 spans 14 residues. CDR1 is KGHSH, CDR2 LQKENI, per germline. The J segment lost 6 bases and the V segment lost 4 bases, leaving 4 bases of the junction unmatched. CDR3 region: CASSRTGRDEKLFF. For the CDR3, the DNA is TGTGCCAGCTCACGGACAGGGAGGGATGAAAAACTGTTTTTT.

This clone occurred a few times. The V call is TRBV11-2, the J call TRBJ1-1; the D gene is possibly TRBD1 (5 bases). The CDR3 has 15 amino acids. V dropped 5 bases and J dropped 5 bases, with 18 bases sitting between them. Germline V gives CDR1 SGHAT, CDR2 FQNNGV. The CDR3 sequence is CASSHVGAGVTEAFF. Here the CDR3 DNA reads TGTGCCAGCAGCCACGTAGGGGCGGGGGTTACTGAAGCTTTCTTT.

V is TRBV6-1 and J is TRBJ1-2; the D gene is possibly TRBD1 (5 bases). This CDR3 region has 14 residues. CDR1 is MNHNS and CDR2 is SASEGT in the germline V gene. V gave up 1 base and J gave up 8 bases, with 14 bases separating them. CDR3 sequence reads: CASSEEAGRGGYTF. For the CDR3, the DNA is TGTGCCAGCAGTGAAGAAGCGGGGAGGGGCGGCTACACCTTC.

The CDR3 region is CASSLYRTEAFF. CDR3 DNA: TGTGCCAGCAGTTTATATAGAACTGAAGCTTTCTTT. V usage is TRBV28 and J usage is TRBJ1-1; D gene ambiguous. The CDR3 covers 12 residues. The germline V gene has CDR1 MDHEN and CDR2 SYDVKM. Trimming shortened V by 1 base and J by 5 bases, and 5 bases separated the two germline ends. Complete variable domain (other parts from reference TRBV28 and TRBJ1-1): DVKVTQSSRYLVKRTGEKVFLECVQDMDHENMFWYRQDPGLGLRLIYFSYDVKMKEKGDIPEGYSVSREKKERFSLILESASTNQTSMYLCASSLYRTEAFFGQGTRLTVV.

The V gene is TRBV6-6, the J gene TRBJ1-2; TRBD1 agrees at 9 bases. The J segment lost 1 base and the V segment lost 7 bases, leaving 7 bases of the junction unmatched. The CDR3 is 15 residues long. Germline V CDR1 and CDR2: MNHNY, SVGAGI (reference sequence). The CDR3 DNA is TGTGCCAGCAATCAACCGGGACAGGGTAACTATGGCTACACCTTC. Translation gives CASNQPGQGNYGYTF.

The V gene is TRBV4-1, the J gene TRBJ2-7; 8 bases map to TRBD1. The V and J ends lost 3 bases and 7 bases, in that order; junction bases with no gene match: 11. The CDR3 contains 15 residues. Germline V gene lookup returns CDR1 MGHRA and CDR2 YSYEKL. CDR3 sequence reads: CASSHRLGQGREQYF. DNA for the CDR3: TGCGCCAGCAGCCATAGACTCGGACAGGGCCGAGAGCAGTACTTC.

Comments on this clone: This specimen includes other DNA sequences encoding the same CDR3. The chain's CDR3 is CASSYRQGGYEQYF. As DNA, the CDR3 is TGTGCCAGCAGTTACCGACAGGGCGGCTACGAGCAGTACTTC. V gene TRBV6-5 combines with J gene TRBJ2-7; 7 bases are shared with TRBD1. The CDR3 loop spans 14 amino acids. V gave up 2 bases and J gave up 3 bases; unmatched junction bases: 4. Germline assignment: CDR1 MNHEY and CDR2 SVGAGI.

This clone was counted only a few times. V usage is TRBV6-4 and J usage is TRBJ1-2, with D perhaps matching TRBD1 (6 bases). Looked up from germline, CDR1 is MRHNA and CDR2 is SNTAGT. Trimming took off 0 bases at V and 7 bases at J, with 12 bases between the two ends. CDR3 length: 14 amino acids. The CDR3 region is CASSDSDSARGYTF. The CDR3, as DNA: TGTGCCAGCAGTGACTCGGACAGCGCCCGTGGCTACACCTTC.

This chain joins TRBV4-2 and TRBJ2-7; a possible D gene is TRBD1 (5 bases). From germline, CDR1 is LGHNA and CDR2 YNFKEQ. The CDR3 has 13 amino acids. Trimming shortened V by 4 bases and J by 4 bases, and 11 bases separated the two germline ends. The CDR3 region is CASSPTSGYEQYF. The CDR3 DNA reads TGTGCCAGCAGCCCCACTTCAGGGTACGAGCAGTACTTC.

The chain recombines TRBV9 with TRBJ2-3; TRBD1 matches 12 bases. J was trimmed by 4 bases and V by 0 bases; bases with no gene match: 6. Germline values: CDR1 SGDLS, CDR2 YYNGEE. The length of the CDR3 is 17 residues. The DNA for the CDR3 is TGTGCCAGCAGCGTAGAGGGGACAGGGGGCATGGCAGATACGCAGTATTTT. Protein: CASSVEGTGGMADTQYF.

The gene calls are TRBV25-1 and TRBJ1-4, with a weak D call TRBD1 (5 bases). The CDR3 sequence is 15 residues long. Trimming removed 2 bases at V and 8 bases at J, with 15 bases between. Germline V gives CDR1 MGHDK, CDR2 SYGVNS. The CDR3 DNA reads as TGTGCCAGCAGTGAACCACGGGGGGGATACGAAAAACTGTTTTTT. It yields the protein CASSEPRGGYEKLFF. Looking up the rest from reference TRBV25-1 and TRBJ1-4 gives the full variable domain: EADIYQTPRYLVIGTGKKITLECSQTMGHDKMYWYQQDPGMELHLIHYSYGVNSTEKGDLSSESTVSRIRTEHFPLTLESARPSHTSQYLCASSEPRGGYEKLFFGSGTQLSVL.

This chain connects TRBV10-1 to TRBJ1-6; D perhaps matches TRBD1 (5 bases). The CDR3 consists of 14 residues. V dropped 2 bases and J dropped 10 bases, with 12 bases sitting between them. The V gene's germline CDR1 is WNHNN and CDR2 SYGVQD (reference sequence). CDR3 nucleotides: TGCGCCAGCAGTGAGGGCTATCGGGGGTCACCCCTCCACTTT. Its protein product is CASSEGYRGSPLHF.

The rearrangement joins TRBV6-5 to TRBJ1-1; maybe TRBD1 (5 bases). V lost 2 bases and J 8 bases, leaving 21 bases between the germline ends. CDR3 length equals 16 residues. The germline V gene has CDR1 MNHEY and CDR2 SVGAGI. CDR3 nucleotide sequence: TGTGCCAGCAGTTACGTGGGGGGGACCGCTTCCGAGGAAGCTTTCTTT. It codes for CASSYVGGTASEEAFF.

The chain recombines TRBV11-2 with TRBJ2-4; D is perhaps TRBD1 (5 bases). Germline loops: CDR1 SGHAT, CDR2 FQNNGV. V was cut by 3 bases and J by 6 bases, with 12 bases left in between. The CDR3 is 14 amino acids. This CDR3 is CASSFEEQANIQYF. DNA for the CDR3: TGTGCCAGCAGCTTTGAGGAACAGGCAAACATTCAGTACTTC.

V usage is TRBV19 and J usage is TRBJ2-7, with 7 bases that match TRBD2. The CDR3 runs to 13 residues. Germline V gives CDR1 LNHDA, CDR2 SQIVND (reference sequence). The V gene end was trimmed by 3 bases and the J gene end by 2 bases; junction bases not matched to a gene: 1. CDR3 in DNA: TGTGCCAGTAGTATTGGGGGGGCCTACGAGCAGTACTTC. It specifies CASSIGGAYEQYF.

V gene TRBV11-2 combines with J gene TRBJ1-1; D possibly corresponds to TRBD1 (6 bases). The CDR3 spans 15 residues. V dropped 2 bases and J dropped 3 bases, with 13 bases sitting between them. Germline lookup yields CDR1 SGHAT and CDR2 FQNNGV. CDR3 sequence: CASSLIAGAYTEAFF. The CDR3 coding sequence is TGTGCCAGCAGCTTAATAGCAGGGGCCTACACTGAAGCTTTCTTT. Variable domain in full (rest from reference TRBV11-2 and TRBJ1-1): EAGVAQSPRYKIIEKRQSVAFWCNPISGHATLYWYQQILGQGPKLLIQFQNNGVVDDSQLPKDRFSAERLKGVDSTLKIQPAKLEDSAVYLCASSLIAGAYTEAFFGQGTRLTVV.